The 15 T cell receptor beta chains reported below all come from one sample, sequenced in a study of blood T cell repertoires in COVID-19 (dated by TCRdb to the early 2020s). To prepare the library, the immunoSEQ multiplex PCR assay was applied. Here the immuneACCESS table is served through TCRdb, limited to in-frame sequences with V and J called. Missing clones are a known gap in these copies; in checked studies unresolved V genes cover under half, and the rest lacks a known reason. For this sample the table gives 80,000 to 100,000 clones, of which about 74% were detected only once. Of the sample, under 5% is held by the ten largest clones. Sequencing input: peripheral blood. The receptors originated from a man between 65 and 85 years old with COVID-19, enrolled during active disease.

The chain has TRBV5-5 and TRBJ2-3; TRBD2 aligns across 13 bases. Germline V CDR1 and CDR2: SGHKS, YYEKEE (reference sequence). Unmatched junction bases numbered 8, after V lost 6 bases and J lost 10 bases. The CDR3 extends over 14 amino acids. In DNA form, the CDR3 reads TGTGCCAGCACCCGGACTAGCGGGAGTAGATCGCAGTATTTT. Its protein is CASTRTSGSRSQYF.

The CDR3 nucleotides read TGTGCCAGCAGCTTGAGCGGGACTAGCACAGATACGCAGTATTTT. This sequence encodes CASSLSGTSTDTQYF. The V call is TRBV11-3, the J call TRBJ2-3, with 7 bases that match TRBD2. This CDR3 spans 15 amino acids. Looked up from germline, CDR1 is SGHNT and CDR2 is YENEEA. J lost 0 bases, V lost 3 bases, and 3 bases had no gene match.

This clone was seen a few times. The gene calls are TRBV7-9 and TRBJ2-3; 7 bases fit TRBD2. CDR3 length equals 15 residues. The germline gives CDR1 SEHNR, CDR2 FQNEAQ (reference sequence). Trimming took 5 bases from V and 2 from J; bases not matched to a gene: 7. CDR3 residues: CASSPWDYVTDTQYF. The CDR3 DNA follows: TGTGCCAGCAGCCCCTGGGACTATGTCACAGATACGCAGTATTTT.

This sequence joins TRBV5-1 and TRBJ2-3; 9 bases match TRBD2. The CDR3 runs to 16 residues. Germline loops: CDR1 SGHRS, CDR2 YFSETQ. V was pared by 1 base and J by 4 bases, with 7 bases of the junction left unmatched. CDR3 nucleotides: TGCGCCAGCAGCTTGCCGGGACTAGCCTCGGCAGATACGCAGTATTTT. The encoded protein is CASSLPGLASADTQYF.

This chain uses TRBV7-9 with TRBJ2-1; 7 bases map to TRBD1. Germline V gene lookup returns CDR1 SEHNR and CDR2 FQNEAQ (reference sequence). Trimming at V came to 4 bases and at J to 2 bases, leaving 2 bases not matched to a gene. The CDR3 length is 14 residues. Here the CDR3 DNA reads TGTGCCAGCAGCTCGGACAGGACCTACAATGAGCAGTTCTTC. Its translation is CASSSDRTYNEQFF.

The rearrangement links TRBV6-5 to TRBJ2-1; 11 bases map to TRBD2. The J segment lost 7 bases and the V segment lost 10 bases, leaving 12 bases of the junction unmatched. The CDR3 consists of 15 residues. Germline V gene lookup returns CDR1 MNHEY and CDR2 SVGAGI. Here the CDR3 reads CATDLAGGSRNEQFF. CDR3 coding DNA: TGTGCCACGGATCTAGCGGGAGGAAGCCGAAATGAGCAGTTCTTC.

V and J are TRBV7-2 and TRBJ1-2, with D possibly matching TRBD1 (5 bases). V was pared by 2 bases and J by 1 base, with 14 bases between. Germline values: CDR1 SGHTA, CDR2 FQGNSA. The CDR3 is 16 amino acids. The CDR3: CASSLPRQLHNYGYTF. The CDR3 nucleotides read TGTGCCAGCAGCTTACCCCGACAGCTACATAACTATGGCTACACCTTC. The full variable domain, with the rest looked up from reference TRBV7-2 and TRBJ1-2, is GAGVSQSPSNKVTEKGKDVELRCDPISGHTALYWYRQSLGQGLEFLIYFQGNSAPDKSGLPSDRFSAERTGGSVSTLTIQRTQQEDSAVYLCASSLPRQLHNYGYTFGSGTRLTVV.

The rearrangement links TRBV9 to TRBJ1-3; D gene ambiguous. Germline lookup yields CDR1 SGDLS and CDR2 YYNGEE. The germline V and J ends were trimmed by 3 bases and 0 bases, with 10 bases remaining between them. This CDR3 comprises 15 residues. As DNA, the CDR3 is TGTGCCAGCAGCGCGGACTCTAACTCTGGAAACACCATATATTTT. Amino acids: CASSADSNSGNTIYF.

The CDR3 DNA reads TGCGCCAGCAAGAAGAGTCCTGGGGCCTCCCCCCTGTACGAGCAGTACTTC. Its protein product is CASKKSPGASPLYEQYF. V gene TRBV5-1 combines with J gene TRBJ2-7; possibly TRBD1 for D (5 bases). The germline V gene encodes CDR1 SGHRS and CDR2 YFSETQ. The CDR3 runs to 17 residues. Trimming left V 6 bases short and J 4 bases short, with 26 bases between.

The rearrangement joins TRBV18 to TRBJ1-1; 11 nucleotides agree with TRBD1. The germline gives CDR1 KGHSH, CDR2 LQKENI. The ends lost 3 bases at V and 5 bases at J; junction bases unmatched: 5. CDR3 length: 15 amino acids. For the CDR3, the DNA is TGTGCCAGCTCACCCGGGACAGGGGGTTTGACTGAAGCTTTCTTT. The encoded protein is CASSPGTGGLTEAFF.

The chain recombines TRBV5-1 with TRBJ1-4; D unclear. Germline V gene lookup returns CDR1 SGHRS and CDR2 YFSETQ. The V end lost 1 base, the J end lost 2 bases, and 9 bases lay between the germline ends. There are 15 residues in the CDR3. CDR3 sequence: CASSLMSGTNEKLFF. The CDR3 bases are TGCGCCAGCAGCTTGATGTCGGGGACTAATGAAAAACTGTTTTTT.

The rearrangement joins TRBV9 to TRBJ2-2; no firm D call. The V gene lost 3 bases and the J gene lost 4 bases, with 7 bases spanning the gap. This CDR3 is built from 13 residues. Germline V gene lookup returns CDR1 SGDLS and CDR2 YYNGEE. The CDR3 region has the DNA TGTGCCAGCAGCGCGTCAGGCACCGGGGAGCTGTTTTTT. It encodes CASSASGTGELFF.

This sequence joins TRBV24-1 and TRBJ2-3; the match to TRBD2 covers 9 bases. The CDR3 contains 17 residues. From germline, CDR1 is KGHDR and CDR2 SFDVKD. Losses at the gene ends were 5 bases for V and 2 bases for J; bases not matched to a gene: 10. CDR3 DNA: TGTGCCACCAGTGGGGGGATAGCGGGAGCATTCACAGATACGCAGTATTTT. It specifies CATSGGIAGAFTDTQYF.

The gene calls are TRBV28 and TRBJ1-5; D might be TRBD1 (5 bases). The CDR3 length is 15 residues. With 4 bases removed from V and 5 bases from J, the gap between germline ends came to 15 bases. Germline values: CDR1 MDHEN, CDR2 SYDVKM. The CDR3 DNA reads TGTGCCAGCAGTTCCCCCGACAGAAACTATCAGCCCCAGCATTTT. Its protein is CASSSPDRNYQPQHF.

The gene calls are TRBV7-2 and TRBJ2-7; perhaps TRBD2 as D (7 bases). Trimming took 7 bases from V and 7 from J, leaving 11 bases between them. Germline CDR1 reads SGHTA; CDR2 reads FQGNSA. This CDR3 is built from 11 residues. The CDR3 DNA follows: TGTGCCAGCACCGAGGGGGGGGAGCAGTACTTC. It specifies CASTEGGEQYF.